This TCR beta chain stems from a study of T cell responses to AZD1222 COVID-19 vaccine. Study-wide results and caveats: Sampling that yielded the repertoires occurred only after the peak T cell response. Among those given AZD1222, only five to seven were seropositive at baseline.

As to this clone: Its antigen is unknown.

V was pared by 4 bases and J by 0 bases, with 16 bases between. The CDR3 runs to 16 residues. In germline, CDR1 is SGDLS, CDR2 YYNGEE. The table came from immunoSEQ multiplex PCR; TCRdb's copy has only in-frame clones and leaves some out. Counted here are about 150,000 clones, 80% to 95% occurring once; the ten biggest clones make up about 3.3%. Investigators merged groups given second doses at roughly 4 or roughly 12 weeks. The receptor was derived from an adult who received the AZD1222 COVID-19 vaccine. V usage is TRBV9 and J usage is TRBJ2-5, with unresolved D. The sequencing used peripheral blood, collected 28 days after the second AZD1222 dose. The CDR3 sequence: CASSSRSVAYQETQYF. The CDR3 DNA reads TGTGCCAGCAGCTCCCGTTCTGTGGCGTACCAAGAGACCCAGTACTTC. Using reference TRBV9 and TRBJ2-5 for the parts outside the CDR3, the full variable domain is DSGVTQTPKHLITATGQRVTLRCSPRSGDLSVYWYQQSLDQGLQFLIQYYNGEERAKGNILERFSAQQFPDLHSELNLSSLELGDSALYFCASSSRSVAYQETQYFGPGTRLLVL.